A single sample is the source of the 7 T cell receptor beta chains below, sequenced in a study of T cell changes during pregnancy in multiple sclerosis. Method: immunoSEQ multiplex PCR; TCRdb's copy keeps in-frame clones and lacks some. The profile shows 35,000 to 55,000 clones, 80% to 95% of them singletons. This material consisted of peripheral blood, taken in the third trimester of pregnancy. Source of these receptors: a female donor with multiple sclerosis, enrolled in a pregnancy study.

This clone was observed a single time. Other DNA sequences within the sample encode an identical CDR3. The chain recombines TRBV5-1 with TRBJ2-2, with a possible D match to TRBD1 (5 bases). Trimming took 1 base from V and 2 from J, leaving 6 bases between them. The CDR3 spans 14 residues. Germline V gene lookup returns CDR1 SGHRS and CDR2 YFSETQ. CDR3 sequence reads: CASSLTGNTGELFF. For the CDR3, the DNA is TGCGCCAGCAGCTTGACAGGAAACACCGGGGAGCTGTTTTTT.

The chain combines TRBV9 with TRBJ2-3, with no clear D. V was trimmed by 1 base and J by 4 bases, leaving 13 bases between them. Germline CDR1 is SGDLS and CDR2 is YYNGEE. The CDR3 spans 15 residues. The CDR3 region is CASSVRLAGADTQYF. The CDR3 DNA is TGTGCCAGCAGCGTAAGGTTAGCCGGAGCAGATACGCAGTATTTT. The variable domain in full, completed from reference TRBV9 and TRBJ2-3, reads DSGVTQTPKHLITATGQRVTLRCSPRSGDLSVYWYQQSLDQGLQFLIQYYNGEERAKGNILERFSAQQFPDLHSELNLSSLELGDSALYFCASSVRLAGADTQYFGPGTRLTVL.

The V and J genes are TRBV19 and TRBJ1-1; TRBD1 is a possible D gene (5 bases). Trimming removed 3 bases from V and 6 bases from J, with 14 bases in between. CDR1 LNHDA and CDR2 SQIVND come from the germline V gene (reference sequence). This CDR3 region has 14 residues. The CDR3 region has the DNA TGTGCCAGTAGTATCGGGCAGGGCAGCGCTGAAGCTTTCTTT. It yields the protein CASSIGQGSAEAFF.

In nucleotides, the CDR3 is TGTGCCAGCACCTCCCCAGGGATCTACGAGCAGTACTTC. It encodes CASTSPGIYEQYF. This sequence joins TRBV27 and TRBJ2-7; D possibly corresponds to TRBD1 (5 bases). The CDR3 consists of 13 residues. V lost 7 bases to trimming and J lost 3 bases, with 13 bases between them. Germline loops: CDR1 MNHEY, CDR2 SMNVEV (reference sequence).

This clone was seen only once. The chain links TRBV7-6 to TRBJ2-3, with D maybe TRBD2 (6 bases). The CDR3 is 16 residues long. V was pared by 0 bases and J by 3 bases, with 13 bases between. The V gene's germline CDR1 is SGHVS and CDR2 FNYEAQ. The CDR3 region has the DNA TGTGCCAGCAGCTTAGCGACGGCGGGACTTACAGATACGCAGTATTTT. Protein: CASSLATAGLTDTQYF.

The rearrangement uses TRBV7-9 and TRBJ1-5; D unclear. The V gene's germline CDR1 is SEHNR and CDR2 FQNEAQ (reference sequence). The V end lost 5 bases, the J end lost 0 bases, and 8 bases lay between the germline ends. The CDR3 sequence is 14 residues long. The CDR3 is CASSGMYSNQPQHF. In nucleotides, the CDR3 is TGTGCCAGCAGCGGCATGTATAGCAATCAGCCCCAGCATTTT.

J is TRBJ2-1 and V is TRBV4-3; 11 bases map to TRBD2. The germline V gene has CDR1 LGHNA and CDR2 YSLEER. The CDR3 covers 17 residues. Germline trimming cut 0 bases from V and 2 bases from J; bases unmatched to any gene: 3. The CDR3 DNA is TGCGCCAGCAGCCAAGACACGACTAGCGGGACCTACAATGAGCAGTTCTTC. Translated, it gives CASSQDTTSGTYNEQFF.